Presented here are 14 T cell receptor beta chains from one specimen sequenced in a study of control samples from healthy donors and cancer patients (dated by TCRdb to about 2020). The library came from the immunoSEQ multiplex PCR assay. In TCRdb, the immuneACCESS table is reduced to in-frame sequences with V and J assigned. These tables do not hold every clone; where another copy was compared, an unresolved V gene accounts for under half, and the others remain unexplained. The sample table shows about 140,000 clones, and 91% are seen once. The top ten hold approximately 7.2% of the sample. Sequenced material: blood. The origin of the receptors is a man aged 18 to 30 in good health.

This chain connects TRBV2 to TRBJ1-4; D gene unclear. Germline V gene sequence: CDR1 SNHLY, CDR2 FYNNEI. The CDR3 extends over 15 amino acids. V was shortened by 4 bases and J by 4 bases, with 13 bases between the two germline ends. The DNA of the CDR3 is TGTGCCAGCAGTGTATTAGGAGAGGTTAATGAAAAACTGTTTTTT. Its translation is CASSVLGEVNEKLFF.

J is TRBJ1-1 and V is TRBV6-5; 7 positions match TRBD1. Germline trimming cut 5 bases from V and 5 bases from J; bases unmatched to any gene: 5. CDR1 is MNHEY, CDR2 SVGAGI, per germline. The CDR3 totals 13 residues. DNA for the CDR3: TGTGCCAGCAGTAACAGGGGAGGGACTGAAGCTTTCTTT. It is translated as CASSNRGGTEAFF.

The V and J genes are TRBV18 and TRBJ1-5; 7 bases are a match to TRBD1. Trimming removed 4 bases from V and 7 bases from J; junction bases left unmatched: 13. The CDR3 has 16 amino acids. Germline CDR1 and CDR2: KGHSH and LQKENI. The CDR3 DNA sequence: TGTGCCAGCTCACGCAATCAGGGGGAGAAAAGGCAGCCCCAGCATTTT. Amino acid sequence: CASSRNQGEKRQPQHF.

This chain links TRBV28 with TRBJ1-1, with D possibly TRBD1 on 5 matching bases. The CDR3 is made up of 14 amino acids. The germline CDR1 and CDR2 sequences are MDHEN and SYDVKM. The ends were cut back, 2 bases at V and 4 bases at J, with 11 bases in the middle. CDR3 nucleotides: TGTGCCAGCAGTTTACTCGAGGGGTTCACTGAAGCTTTCTTT. Translating gives CASSLLEGFTEAFF.

The chain has TRBV7-9 and TRBJ2-1; 10 positions agree with TRBD2. Looked up from germline, CDR1 is SEHNR and CDR2 is FQNEAQ (reference sequence). V shed 8 bases and J 8 bases; nucleotides not matched to a gene: 12. The CDR3 loop spans 15 amino acids. CDR3 DNA sequence: TGTGCCAGCGTCTCCTCTAGCGGGGGTTTTGATGAGCAGTTCTTC. Encoded protein: CASVSSSGGFDEQFF.

The chain uses TRBV6-5 and TRBJ1-1; D gene ambiguous. The CDR3 length is 14 residues. V was trimmed by 2 bases and J by 4 bases, leaving 11 bases between them. CDR1 and CDR2 from the germline V gene are MNHEY and SVGAGI. CDR3 sequence (DNA): TGTGCCAGCAGTTACGAGGTATGGGGCACTGAAGCTTTCTTT. It specifies CASSYEVWGTEAFF.

The V and J genes are TRBV19 and TRBJ1-6; D might be TRBD1 (6 bases). The germline V gene has CDR1 LNHDA and CDR2 SQIVND (reference sequence). Trimming pared 7 bases from V and 9 bases from J, leaving 13 bases between. This CDR3 spans 13 amino acids. CDR3 protein: CASKPGVVSPLHF. CDR3 nucleotides: TGTGCCAGTAAACCAGGGGTGGTTTCACCCCTCCACTTT. The complete variable domain, with remaining parts taken from reference TRBV19 and TRBJ1-6, reads DGGITQSPKYLFRKEGQNVTLSCEQNLNHDAMYWYRQDPGQGLRLIYYSQIVNDFQKGDIAEGYSVSREKKESFPLTVTSAQKNPTAFYLCASKPGVVSPLHFGNGTRLTVT.

J is TRBJ2-5 and V is TRBV6-1; 14 bases match TRBD2. The CDR3 has 17 residues. Unmatched junction bases numbered 4, after V lost 4 bases and J lost 0 bases. Germline assignment: CDR1 MNHNS and CDR2 SASEGT. The DNA for the CDR3 is TGTGCCAGCAGTGGGACTAGCGGGGGGCTGTACCAAGAGACCCAGTACTTC. Translated, it gives CASSGTSGGLYQETQYF.

This sequence joins TRBV19 and TRBJ2-5; 9 nucleotides align to TRBD1. V lost 3 bases to trimming and J lost 5 bases; unmatched junction nucleotides: 7. The CDR3 is 15 residues long. Germline lookup yields CDR1 LNHDA and CDR2 SQIVND (reference sequence). The CDR3 DNA sequence: TGTGCCAGTAGTATCGGTACAGGGGGCGGTGAGACCCAGTACTTC. Amino acid sequence: CASSIGTGGGETQYF. Combining the CDR3 with reference TRBV19 and TRBJ2-5 gives the whole variable domain DGGITQSPKYLFRKEGQNVTLSCEQNLNHDAMYWYRQDPGQGLRLIYYSQIVNDFQKGDIAEGYSVSREKKESFPLTVTSAQKNPTAFYLCASSIGTGGGETQYFGPGTRLLVL.

The chain has TRBV10-3 and TRBJ1-2; maybe TRBD1 (5 bases). The ends were cut back, 0 bases at V and 6 bases at J, with 11 bases in the middle. The length of the CDR3 is 14 residues. Germline V gene lookup returns CDR1 ENHRY and CDR2 SYGVKD. CDR3 DNA: TGTGCCATCAGTGAGTCGTTGGCAGGGAATGGCTACACCTTC. Residues: CAISESLAGNGYTF.

The CDR3 nucleotides read TGTGCCAGCAGTGAAGTGGGGGGGGCTCAGCCCCAGCATTTT. Its protein is CASSEVGGAQPQHF. This rearrangement joins TRBV6-4 to TRBJ1-5; TRBD1 is a possible D gene (6 bases). The CDR3 is 14 residues long. Germline V lookup: CDR1 MRHNA, CDR2 SNTAGT. Deletions cut 3 bases from V and 6 bases from J, with 12 bases between.

V gene TRBV19 combines with J gene TRBJ1-2; 8 bases are shared with TRBD1. V lost 5 bases to trimming and J lost 6 bases; unmatched junction nucleotides: 14. The length of the CDR3 is 16 residues. Germline CDR1 and CDR2: LNHDA and SQIVND (reference sequence). CDR3 sequence reads: CASSSLGGQGENGYTF. DNA of the CDR3: TGTGCCAGTAGTTCCTTAGGCGGACAGGGAGAAAATGGCTACACCTTC.

This chain links TRBV29-1 with TRBJ1-1, with TRBD1 as a possible D gene (6 bases). This CDR3 region has 12 residues. Germline V gene lookup returns CDR1 SQVTM and CDR2 ANQGSEA. Trimming took off 3 bases at V and 7 bases at J, with 12 bases between the two ends. CDR3 in amino acids: CSVEGGAIEAFF. CDR3 bases: TGCAGCGTTGAGGGGGGGGCCATTGAAGCTTTCTTT.

The V call is TRBV2, the J call TRBJ1-6; D gene ambiguous. The CDR3 runs to 14 residues. Germline CDR1 is SNHLY and CDR2 is FYNNEI. With 4 bases removed from V and 2 bases from J, the gap between germline ends came to 6 bases. The DNA for the CDR3 is TGTGCCAGCAGTGTACAGACCTATAATTCACCCCTCCACTTT. Protein sequence: CASSVQTYNSPLHF. Full variable domain (remainder filled in from reference TRBV2 and TRBJ1-6): EPEVTQTPSHQVTQMGQEVILRCVPISNHLYFYWYRQILGQKVEFLVSFYNNEISEKSEIFDDQFSVERPDGSNFTLKIRSTKLEDSAMYFCASSVQTYNSPLHFGNGTRLTVT.